The clone carrying this T cell receptor (beta chain) was seen repeatedly, ten times or more. Its antigen is not identified. The CDR3 runs to 14 residues. Germline CDR1 reads SGHTA; CDR2 reads FQGNSA. V shed 8 bases and J shed 2 bases, with 14 bases lying between them. The data were obtained in a study of T-cell memory formation after mild COVID-19. Study-wide results and caveats: Day 15 to 85 contracting clones showed balanced CD4/CD8; day 15 to 37 expanders favored CD4+. In pre-infection memory, a portion of responding clones appeared, which suggested that cross-reactive memory joined. Of the contracting clones, CD4+ ones lay mainly in CM and EM, and CD8+ ones in EMRA.

After 5'RACE with constant-segment primers, TCR alpha and TCR beta cDNA libraries carrying sample barcodes and UMIs were obtained. TCRdb independently ran MiXCR on the 5' RACE reads; one entry per CDR3 protein. The sample lists 190,000 or so distinct CDR3 sequences, about 11% seen once, with 3% in the top ten. Sequencing was done on a sample of PBMCs or a T cell subset sorted from them (not recorded which). The J gene is TRBJ2-3, the V gene TRBV7-2, with D possibly matching TRBD2 (6 bases). The clonotype originates from a man aged 18-30 years who had mild COVID-19 (a few samples of this study predate the infection). Cell type and time point are not known. The CDR3 nucleotides read TGTGCCAGCCAAAAGGACTATCTCACAGATACGCAGTATTTT. Translated, it gives CASQKDYLTDTQYF.